The source of this T cell receptor (beta chain) is a study of blood T cell repertoires in COVID-19. The CDR3 consists of 13 residues. V gave up 5 bases and J gave up 9 bases; unmatched junction bases: 7. CDR1 KGHSH and CDR2 LQKENI come from the germline V gene. Generated by immunoSEQ multiplex PCR, the TCRdb table keeps only in-frame clones and is missing some. The profile covers more than 250,000 clones, with around 88% appearing a single time and 1% to 1.5% taken by the ten largest. Specimen: PBMCs or T cells enriched from blood (not recorded which). The origin of this receptor is a woman aged 40 to 49 with acute COVID-19. The chain uses TRBV18 and TRBJ2-7; the match to TRBD1 covers 10 bases. The CDR3 sequence: CASSEGTGEWQYF. Here the CDR3 DNA reads TGTGCCAGCTCAGAGGGGACAGGGGAATGGCAGTACTTC.